This T cell receptor (beta chain) was observed in a study of blood T cell repertoires in COVID-19. The length of the CDR3 is 16 residues. Trimming shortened V by 4 bases and J by 0 bases, and 9 bases separated the two germline ends. The germline V gene has CDR1 KGHDR and CDR2 SFDVKD. Original analysis: Reference gene primer amplification gave nucleated cell count estimates. The method was immunoSEQ multiplex PCR; TCRdb's version includes in-frame clones alone and lacks a portion of them. Clonal size and the V and J genes are those of that table, whereas D and trimming came from the DNA. The data hold under 300,000 clones, with approximately 82% observed a single time.

Sequenced material: peripheral blood. This TCR derives from an elderly man with acute or convalescent COVID-19. J is TRBJ2-6 and V is TRBV24-1; D remains ambiguous. The CDR3 nucleotides read TGTGCCACCAGTGACCGAACAGTCTCTGGGGCCAACGTCCTGACTTTC. Its protein is CATSDRTVSGANVLTF.